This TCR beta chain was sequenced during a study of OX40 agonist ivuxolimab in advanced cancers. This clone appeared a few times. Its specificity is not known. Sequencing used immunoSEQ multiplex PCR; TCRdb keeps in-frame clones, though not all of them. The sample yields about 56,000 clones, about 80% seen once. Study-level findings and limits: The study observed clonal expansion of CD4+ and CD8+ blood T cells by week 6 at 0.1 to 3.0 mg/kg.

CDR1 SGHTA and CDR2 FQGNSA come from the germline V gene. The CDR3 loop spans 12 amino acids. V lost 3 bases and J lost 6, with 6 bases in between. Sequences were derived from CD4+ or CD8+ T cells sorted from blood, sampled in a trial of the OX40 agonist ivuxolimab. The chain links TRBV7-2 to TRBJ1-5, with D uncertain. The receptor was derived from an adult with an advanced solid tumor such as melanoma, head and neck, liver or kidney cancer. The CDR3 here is CASSFPSQPQHF. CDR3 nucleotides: TGTGCCAGCAGCTTTCCGTCTCAGCCCCAGCATTTT.